The rows below give T cell receptor beta chains drawn from one sample of a study of OX40 agonist ivuxolimab in advanced cancers. Method: immunoSEQ multiplex PCR; TCRdb's copy keeps in-frame clones and lacks some. The table shows some 67,000 clones, with more than 65% occurring only once. Specimen: CD4+ or CD8+ T cells sorted from blood, collected in a trial of the OX40 agonist ivuxolimab. All receptors derive from an adult with an advanced solid tumor such as melanoma, head and neck, liver or kidney cancer. The CDR3 runs from the conserved cysteine through the conserved F or W. D genes are given only for firm matches. The listing skips clone size in some rows; elsewhere it reads once, few, many or a size class.

J: TRBJ2-7; length: 21; D: NA; size: NA; V: TRBV4-2; DNA: TGTGCCAGCAGCCAAGAGCCCGCGAACGCGGTCTTTGTCGGGAGCTCGGGGGAGCAGTACTTC; CDR3: CASSQEPANAVFVGSSGEQYF
J: TRBJ1-5; length: 14; D: NA; size: NA; V: TRBV28; DNA: TGTGCCAGCAGTTTCACGGGGAGCAATCAGCCCCAGCATTTT; CDR3: CASSFTGSNQPQHF
J: TRBJ2-3; length: 13; D: NA; size: NA; V: TRBV11-2; DNA: TGTGCCAGCAGCTTAGATTATTCAGATACGCAGTATTTT; CDR3: CASSLDYSDTQYF
J: TRBJ1-5; length: 12; D: NA; size: NA; V: TRBV15; DNA: TGTGCCACCAGCACCATGCCCGGGCCCCAGCATTTT; CDR3: CATSTMPGPQHF
J: TRBJ1-4; length: 17; D: TRBD1; size: NA; V: TRBV18; DNA: TGTGCCAGCTCACTCACCGGGACAGGAGACTCAAATGAAAAACTGTTTTTT; CDR3: CASSLTGTGDSNEKLFF
J: TRBJ2-3; length: 15; D: NA; size: NA; V: TRBV23-1; DNA: TGCGCCAGCAGTCAAAAAAGGCCCCACACAGATACGCAGTATTTT; CDR3: CASSQKRPHTDTQYF
J: TRBJ1-4; length: 15; D: NA; size: NA; V: TRBV2; DNA: TGTGCCAGCAGGATTCAGACAGCCGCAAATGAAAAACTGTTTTTT; CDR3: CASRIQTAANEKLFF
J: TRBJ2-5; length: 15; D: TRBD2; size: NA; V: TRBV9; DNA: TGTGCCAGCAGCGGCCAGGGACTAGCGGGAGTTTCCCAGTACTTC; CDR3: CASSGQGLAGVSQYF
J: TRBJ2-2; length: 16; D: TRBD2; size: NA; V: TRBV28; DNA: TGTGCCAGCAGTTCCTGGGGCGGGAGGAGCACCGGGGAGCTGTTTTTT; CDR3: CASSSWGGRSTGELFF
J: TRBJ2-5; length: 12; D: NA; size: NA; V: TRBV30; DNA: TGTGCCTGGAGTCCTGGGGCTGAGACCCAGTACTTC; CDR3: CAWSPGAETQYF
J: TRBJ2-5; length: 17; D: TRBD2; size: NA; V: TRBV14; DNA: TGTGCCAGCAGCCAAGAGGCAGCGGGAGGGCTATGGGAGACCCAGTACTTC; CDR3: CASSQEAAGGLWETQYF
J: TRBJ2-1; length: 14; D: NA; size: NA; V: TRBV11-2; DNA: TGTGCCAGCAGCTTAGGGGTACCCCCGAATGAGCAGTTCTTC; CDR3: CASSLGVPPNEQFF
J: TRBJ2-3; length: 14; D: NA; size: NA; V: TRBV7-8; DNA: TGTGCCAGCAGTAAATTCCTATCTACAGATACGCAGTATTTT; CDR3: CASSKFLSTDTQYF
J: TRBJ2-6; length: 18; D: TRBD1; size: NA; V: TRBV28; DNA: TGTGCCAGCATGGAGGGGACAGGGGCCTTCCCTGGGGCCAACGTCCTGACTTTC; CDR3: CASMEGTGAFPGANVLTF
J: TRBJ2-2; length: 14; D: NA; size: NA; V: TRBV7-2; DNA: TGTGCCAGCACCCCGACTAGTGGAACCGGGGAGCTGTTTTTT; CDR3: CASTPTSGTGELFF
J: TRBJ2-1; length: 15; D: TRBD1; size: NA; V: TRBV2; DNA: TGTGCCAGCCAATTCGAGGACAGGGGACGAAATGAGCAGTTCTTC; CDR3: CASQFEDRGRNEQFF
J: TRBJ2-5; length: 15; D: NA; size: NA; V: TRBV7-2; DNA: TGTGCCAGCAGCTTAGAGAATCGCAGGGGAGAGACCCAGTACTTC; CDR3: CASSLENRRGETQYF
J: TRBJ1-6; length: 14; D: TRBD1; size: NA; V: TRBV19; DNA: TGTGCCAGTACAAGGGGACAGGGACATTCACCCCTCCACTTT; CDR3: CASTRGQGHSPLHF
J: TRBJ1-3; length: 12; D: NA; size: NA; V: TRBV11-2; DNA: TGTGCCAGCAGCTTAACCGGAAACACCATATATTTT; CDR3: CASSLTGNTIYF
J: TRBJ2-7; length: 11; D: NA; size: NA; V: TRBV2; DNA: TGTGCCAGCAATAAGGTGGGCGAGCAGTACTTC; CDR3: CASNKVGEQYF
J: TRBJ2-5; length: 17; D: NA; size: NA; V: TRBV19; DNA: TGTGCCAGTAGTATCCAAGCGGGCTACACTATCCAAGAGACCCAGTACTTC; CDR3: CASSIQAGYTIQETQYF
J: TRBJ1-1; length: 13; D: NA; size: NA; V: TRBV6-4; DNA: TGTGCCAGCAGTCCTACACCGAACACTGAAGCTTTCTTT; CDR3: CASSPTPNTEAFF
J: TRBJ2-3; length: 14; D: NA; size: NA; V: TRBV11-3; DNA: TGTGCCAGCAGCTCCCTAGGGGCCACAGATACGCAGTATTTT; CDR3: CASSSLGATDTQYF
J: TRBJ2-1; length: 17; D: TRBD1; size: NA; V: TRBV5-6; DNA: TGTGCCAGCAGCCTACCCAATACAGGGGCGCCGTACAATGAGCAGTTCTTC; CDR3: CASSLPNTGAPYNEQFF
J: TRBJ2-3; length: 13; D: TRBD2; size: NA; V: TRBV5-1; DNA: TGCGCCAGCAGCAGCGGGGGAACAGATACGCAGTATTTT; CDR3: CASSSGGTDTQYF
J: TRBJ1-5; length: 15; D: TRBD1; size: NA; V: TRBV2; DNA: TGTGCCAGCACTTTCCAGACAGGGTCGGAACAGCCCCAGCATTTT; CDR3: CASTFQTGSEQPQHF
J: TRBJ2-5; length: 15; D: TRBD1; size: NA; V: TRBV28; DNA: TGTGCCAGCAGTTCCCGACAGGGGTACCAAGAGACCCAGTACTTC; CDR3: CASSSRQGYQETQYF
J: TRBJ2-2; length: 15; D: TRBD1; size: NA; V: TRBV9; DNA: TGTGCCAGCAGCCCCTGGGACAGCAACACCGGGGAGCTGTTTTTT; CDR3: CASSPWDSNTGELFF
J: TRBJ2-5; length: 14; D: NA; size: NA; V: TRBV25-1; DNA: TGTGCCAGCAGTGAACAGGCGTACGTAGAGACCCAGTACTTC; CDR3: CASSEQAYVETQYF
J: TRBJ1-2; length: 15; D: NA; size: NA; V: TRBV9; DNA: TGTGCCAGCAGCGTAGGGCTAGGGCAGGGCTATGGCTACACCTTC; CDR3: CASSVGLGQGYGYTF
J: TRBJ2-7; length: 14; D: TRBD1; size: NA; V: TRBV10-1; DNA: TGCGCCAGCAAGCTCCGGACAGGGCACTACGAGCAGTACTTC; CDR3: CASKLRTGHYEQYF
J: TRBJ2-3; length: 13; D: NA; size: NA; V: TRBV7-6; DNA: TGTGCCAGCAGCTTAGTGGAGGCGGATACGCAGTATTTT; CDR3: CASSLVEADTQYF
J: TRBJ1-1; length: 11; D: NA; size: NA; V: TRBV4-2; DNA: TGTGCCAGCAGCCAAGATCGGGAGGCTTTCTTT; CDR3: CASSQDREAFF
J: TRBJ2-2; length: 12; D: NA; size: few; V: TRBV4-2; DNA: TGTGCCAGCAGCCACGGAGCTGGGGAGCTGTTTTTT; CDR3: CASSHGAGELFF
J: TRBJ1-1; length: 18; D: NA; size: NA; V: TRBV28; DNA: TGTGCCAGCACTGTATATCGGGTGGGGGGCGCAATGGACACTGAAGCTTTCTTT; CDR3: CASTVYRVGGAMDTEAFF
J: TRBJ2-1; length: 12; D: NA; size: NA; V: TRBV7-3; DNA: TGTGCCAGCAGCCCCGGGGGCCAAAAGCAGTTCTTC; CDR3: CASSPGGQKQFF
J: TRBJ1-3; length: 15; D: NA; size: NA; V: TRBV19; DNA: TGTGCCAGTAGTATGGTAGGGAGTCCTGGAAACACCATATATTTT; CDR3: CASSMVGSPGNTIYF
J: TRBJ2-1; length: 16; D: NA; size: NA; V: TRBV11-2; DNA: TGTGCCAGCAGCTTAGATCGTCGAGAGATCGACTATGAGCAGTTCTTC; CDR3: CASSLDRREIDYEQFF
J: TRBJ2-2; length: 14; D: NA; size: few; V: TRBV7-2; DNA: TGTGCCAGCCAACAGGGACGTGTCACCGGGGAGCTGTTTTTT; CDR3: CASQQGRVTGELFF
J: TRBJ2-7; length: 15; D: NA; size: NA; V: TRBV10-3; DNA: TGTGCCATCAGTGAGTCATACGGCGGTAGTTACGAGCAGTACTTC; CDR3: CAISESYGGSYEQYF
J: TRBJ2-3; length: 14; D: TRBD1; size: NA; V: TRBV5-6; DNA: TGTGCCAGCCGCAGACAGGGTGGTATAGATACGCAGTATTTT; CDR3: CASRRQGGIDTQYF
J: TRBJ1-4; length: 15; D: TRBD1; size: NA; V: TRBV9; DNA: TGTGCCAGCAGCAGACAGGGGAGGGGGTACGAAAAACTGTTTTTT; CDR3: CASSRQGRGYEKLFF
J: TRBJ2-1; length: 14; D: TRBD2; size: NA; V: TRBV9; DNA: TGTGCCAGCGGACTAGCGGAACCCCTCGGGGAGCAGTTCTTC; CDR3: CASGLAEPLGEQFF
J: TRBJ1-5; length: 15; D: NA; size: NA; V: TRBV27; DNA: TGTGCCAGCAGTTTATCGGGAAGTATCAATCAGCCCCAGCATTTT; CDR3: CASSLSGSINQPQHF
J: TRBJ1-2; length: 13; D: NA; size: NA; V: TRBV10-3; DNA: TGTGCCATCAGTGGCAGGACAGACTATGGCTACACCTTC; CDR3: CAISGRTDYGYTF
J: TRBJ2-1; length: 14; D: NA; size: NA; V: TRBV6-1; DNA: TGTGCCAGCAGCTTAGCGGTCCCTTTCAATGAGCAGTTCTTC; CDR3: CASSLAVPFNEQFF
J: TRBJ1-2; length: 20; D: TRBD1; size: NA; V: TRBV28; DNA: TGTGCCAGCAGTCCCGTCACTTTGAGGTCGCCGGGACAGGGGGCCTATGGCTACACCTTC; CDR3: CASSPVTLRSPGQGAYGYTF
J: TRBJ2-5; length: 14; D: NA; size: NA; V: TRBV7-9; DNA: TGTGCCAGCAGCTACTTTACGGTGCAAGAGACCCAGTACTTC; CDR3: CASSYFTVQETQYF
J: TRBJ2-1; length: 17; D: TRBD2; size: NA; V: TRBV5-6; DNA: TGTGCCACCCTCGGGAGGACCGCGGGATCATCCTACAATGAGCAGTTCTTC; CDR3: CATLGRTAGSSYNEQFF
J: TRBJ2-3; length: 15; D: TRBD1; size: NA; V: TRBV18; DNA: TGTGCCAGCTCATACGGGACAGGGCATCAAGATACGCAGTATTTT; CDR3: CASSYGTGHQDTQYF
J: TRBJ1-6; length: 15; D: NA; size: few; V: TRBV7-2; DNA: TGTGCCAGCAGCGTCGCCGGACAGCATAATTCACCCCTCCACTTT; CDR3: CASSVAGQHNSPLHF
J: TRBJ2-7; length: 15; D: TRBD1; size: NA; V: TRBV6-5; DNA: TGTGCCAGCAGTTCACCGGGACAGGGGGGTTACGAGCAGTACTTC; CDR3: CASSSPGQGGYEQYF
J: TRBJ2-3; length: 16; D: TRBD1; size: NA; V: TRBV11-2; DNA: TGTGCCAGCAGCCGGGCCGCAGGGGGAGAATGGGATACGCAGTATTTT; CDR3: CASSRAAGGEWDTQYF
J: TRBJ2-3; length: 14; D: TRBD2; size: NA; V: TRBV28; DNA: TGTGCCAGCGGACTAGCGGGGAGCACAGATACGCAGTATTTT; CDR3: CASGLAGSTDTQYF